These T cell receptor beta chains were read from a single sample in a study of radiotherapy plus CTLA-4 blockade in lung cancer. TCRdb's table, derived via immunoSEQ multiplex PCR, lists solely in-frame clones and lacks some. The sample consists of fewer than 40,000 clones, 75% to 80% of them appearing once. The sequenced sample was peripheral blood, obtained from a patient treated with radiotherapy plus ipilimumab. All receptors derive from a human donor with non-small cell lung cancer that progressed on radiotherapy plus ipilimumab. Each CDR3 is given with its conserved first and last residue. Each record gives: clone size, V gene, D gene, J gene, CDR3 DNA, CDR3 protein. The D gene is left open where the match is weak. Clone size is given for some rows only: seen once, a few or many times, or a class if the clone is expanded.

-,TRBV13,-,TRBJ2-3,TGTGCCAGCAGCGGTACAAGCACAGATACGCAGTATTTT,CASSGTSTDTQYF
-,TRBV30,-,TRBJ2-2,TGTGCCTGGAGCGGAGGGATAGCGAATGCTAACACCGGGGAGCTGTTTTTT,CAWSGGIANANTGELFF
-,TRBV7-9,TRBD1,TRBJ1-6,TGTGCCAGCGAAAGGGGGCTGGTTTCACCCCTCCACTTT,CASERGLVSPLHF
few,TRBV7-9,-,TRBJ2-1,TGTGCCAGCAGCTTGGAGGGACTCGACGGCAATGAGCAGTTCTTC,CASSLEGLDGNEQFF
-,TRBV6-5,-,TRBJ2-1,TGTGCCAGCCACGATAGCCGGTACAATGAGCAGTTCTTC,CASHDSRYNEQFF
-,TRBV7-3,TRBD2,TRBJ2-1,TGTGCCAGCAGCCCGGGGACTAGTATTATCAATGAGCAGTTCTTC,CASSPGTSIINEQFF
-,TRBV9,-,TRBJ1-2,TGTGCCAGCAGCGTAGAGGGGCGAGGCTACACCTTC,CASSVEGRGYTF
-,TRBV4-3,-,TRBJ1-3,TGCGCCAGCAGCCAAGACTCGGGAAACACCATATATTTT,CASSQDSGNTIYF
-,TRBV19,-,TRBJ2-7,TGTGCCAGTAGTGCGGGCCCCAATAAGGCCTACGAGCAGTACTTC,CASSAGPNKAYEQYF
-,TRBV2,TRBD2,TRBJ2-7,TGTGCCAGCAGTGTCTCCAGCGGGGGGGGTTACGAGCAGTACTTC,CASSVSSGGGYEQYF
-,TRBV27,-,TRBJ1-5,TGTGCCAGCAGTTTAAGGGGGATCAATCAGCCCCAGCATTTT,CASSLRGINQPQHF
-,TRBV19,-,TRBJ1-2,TGTGCCAGTACGCGGGCGGATTATGGCTACACCTTC,CASTRADYGYTF
-,TRBV19,TRBD2,TRBJ2-4,TGTGCCAGTCGGAATAGCGGGGGGGCCCTAGCCAAAAACATTCAGTACTTC,CASRNSGGALAKNIQYF
-,TRBV4-1,-,TRBJ1-1,TGCGCCAGCAGCCAAGAATCAAACACTGAAGCTTTCTTT,CASSQESNTEAFF
-,TRBV2,-,TRBJ1-4,TGTGCCAGTCAGGGGTGGGATAATGAAAAACTGTTTTTT,CASQGWDNEKLFF
-,TRBV7-2,TRBD1,TRBJ2-1,TGTGCCAGCAGCTCTGGACAGGGATCCTACAATGAGCAGTTCTTC,CASSSGQGSYNEQFF
-,TRBV6-4,-,TRBJ1-1,TGTGCCAGCAGCCAGGCGGGAATGGGGAACACTGAAGCTTTCTTT,CASSQAGMGNTEAFF
-,TRBV10-3,-,TRBJ2-3,TGTGCCATCAGTGATGGCGGGGAGAATACGCAGTATTTT,CAISDGGENTQYF
-,TRBV29-1,TRBD1,TRBJ2-2,TGCAGCGCCCAAGGACAGGGGCAGACCGGGGAGCTGTTTTTT,CSAQGQGQTGELFF
-,TRBV4-2,TRBD1,TRBJ2-2,TGTGCCAGCAGCCCCACCGGACAGGGGGCTGACACCGGGGAGCTGTTTTTT,CASSPTGQGADTGELFF
-,TRBV15,TRBD2,TRBJ2-7,TGTGCCACCAGCAGAGTGCTAGCGGGGGACTACGAGCAGTACTTC,CATSRVLAGDYEQYF
-,TRBV29-1,TRBD1,TRBJ1-3,TGCAGCGTGGGAACCGGGACAGCGATGACTGGAAACACCATATATTTT,CSVGTGTAMTGNTIYF
-,TRBV13,-,TRBJ2-2,TGTGCCAGCAGCTTAAGCGGTTACAACACCGGGGAGCTGTTTTTT,CASSLSGYNTGELFF
-,TRBV20-1,-,TRBJ1-2,TGCAGTGCTTACCAGGGTTATGGCTACACCTTC,CSAYQGYGYTF
-,TRBV9,TRBD1,TRBJ2-3,TGTGCCAGCAGCGTAGCGCCCCAGGGGGGCACAGATACGCAGTATTTT,CASSVAPQGGTDTQYF
few,TRBV5-4,-,TRBJ1-5,TGTGCCAGCAGCTTGGCAGGGGTCAATCAGCCCCAGCATTTT,CASSLAGVNQPQHF
few,TRBV6-1,TRBD2,TRBJ2-7,TGTGCCAGCAGTGTTTCTAGCGGATCCTACGAGCAGTACTTC,CASSVSSGSYEQYF
-,TRBV7-3,-,TRBJ2-7,TGTGCCAGCAGCCCTACCTCCTACGAGCAGTACTTC,CASSPTSYEQYF
-,TRBV18,-,TRBJ2-3,TGTGCCAGCTCACCAGGGGGCTATGCGGATACGCAGTATTTT,CASSPGGYADTQYF